This T cell receptor (beta chain) was documented in a study of shared clonotypes between healthy human individuals. The donors were all Caucasian adults (living in Nashville, Tennessee). The CDR3 runs 16 residues. Trimming took off 4 bases at V and 4 bases at J, with 20 bases between the two ends. The V gene's germline CDR1 is MGHRA and CDR2 YSYEKL. Replicate PCRs run on unsorted PBMC used around 0.3 ug DNA, which was tens of thousands of T cell genomes. Original data processing: ImmunoSEQ supplied junction-only sequences lacking quality scores, so filtering was different. Sequenced by immunoSEQ multiplex PCR; TCRdb stores in-frame clones only, minus some. The D gene and trimming were derived from the DNA, and the V and J assignments and clone size from that table. The sample yields fewer than 600,000 clones, roughly four fifths seen once. This clone was counted ten times or more.

This receptor was obtained from a woman aged 40 to 55 in good health. Some clones in this sample may be carry-over from other donors' samples. The rearrangement joins TRBV4-1 to TRBJ2-7; tentatively, D is TRBD2 (6 bases). Sequencing was done on a sample of PBMCs. CDR3 nucleotide sequence: TGCGCCAGCAGCCCCAAGTCATGGAGGGCAGCGTACGAGCAGTACTTC. Protein sequence: CASSPKSWRAAYEQYF.